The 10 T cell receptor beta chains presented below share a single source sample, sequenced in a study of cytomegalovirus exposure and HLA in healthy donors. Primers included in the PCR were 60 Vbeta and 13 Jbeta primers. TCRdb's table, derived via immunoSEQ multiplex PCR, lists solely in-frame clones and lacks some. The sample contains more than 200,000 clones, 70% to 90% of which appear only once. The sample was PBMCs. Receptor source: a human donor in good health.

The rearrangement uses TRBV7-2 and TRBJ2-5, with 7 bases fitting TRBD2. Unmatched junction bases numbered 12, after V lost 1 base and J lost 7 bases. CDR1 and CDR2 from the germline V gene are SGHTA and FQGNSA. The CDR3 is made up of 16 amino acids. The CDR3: CASSLVVGLPERTQYF. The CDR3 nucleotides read TGTGCCAGCAGCTTAGTGGTGGGACTACCCGAGAGGACCCAGTACTTC.

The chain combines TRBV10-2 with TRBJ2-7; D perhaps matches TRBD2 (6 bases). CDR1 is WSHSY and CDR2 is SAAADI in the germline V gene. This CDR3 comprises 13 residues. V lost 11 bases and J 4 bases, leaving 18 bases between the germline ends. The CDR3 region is CASQIGGLYEQYF. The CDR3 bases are TGCGCCTCCCAAATAGGAGGACTATACGAGCAGTACTTC.

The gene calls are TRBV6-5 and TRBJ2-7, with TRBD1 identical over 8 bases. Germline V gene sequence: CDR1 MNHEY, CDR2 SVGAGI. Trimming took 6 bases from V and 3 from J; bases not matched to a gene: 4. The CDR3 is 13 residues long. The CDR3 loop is CASSSTGGYEQYF. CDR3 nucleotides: TGTGCCAGCAGCTCAACAGGGGGCTACGAGCAGTACTTC.

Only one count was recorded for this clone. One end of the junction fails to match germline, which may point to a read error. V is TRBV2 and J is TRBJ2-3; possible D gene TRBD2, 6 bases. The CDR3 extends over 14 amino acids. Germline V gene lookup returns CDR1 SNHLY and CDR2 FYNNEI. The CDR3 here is CASRDSSATDTQYF. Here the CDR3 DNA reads TGTGCCAGCCGTGATTCTAGCGCCACAGATACGCAGTATTTT. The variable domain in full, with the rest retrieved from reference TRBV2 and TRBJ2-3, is EPEVTQTPSHQVTQMGQEVILRCVPISNHLYFYWYRQILGQKVEFLVSFYNNEISEKSEIFDDQFSVERPDGSNFTLKIRSTKLEDSAMYFCASRDSSATDTQYFGPGTRLTVL.

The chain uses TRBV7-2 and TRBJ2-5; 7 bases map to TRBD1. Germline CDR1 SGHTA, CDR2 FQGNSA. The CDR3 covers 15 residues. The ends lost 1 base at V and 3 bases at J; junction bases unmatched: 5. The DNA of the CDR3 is TGTGCCAGCAGCTTAGTGGGGACAGCAGAAGAGACCCAGTACTTC. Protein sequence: CASSLVGTAEETQYF.

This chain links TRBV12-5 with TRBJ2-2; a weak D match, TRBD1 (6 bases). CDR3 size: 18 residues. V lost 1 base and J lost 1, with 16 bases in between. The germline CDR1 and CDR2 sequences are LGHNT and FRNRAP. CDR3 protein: CASGLDHTGLLNTGELFF. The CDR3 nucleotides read TGTGCTAGTGGTTTGGATCATACAGGGCTCTTGAACACCGGGGAGCTGTTTTTT.

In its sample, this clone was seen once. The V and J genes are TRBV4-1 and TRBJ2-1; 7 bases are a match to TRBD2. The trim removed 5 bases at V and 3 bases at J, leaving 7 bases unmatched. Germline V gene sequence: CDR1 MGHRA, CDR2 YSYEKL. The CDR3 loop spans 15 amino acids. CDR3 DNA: TGCGCCAGCAGCACAACTAGCGTGGTCTACAATGAGCAGTTCTTC. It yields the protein CASSTTSVVYNEQFF.

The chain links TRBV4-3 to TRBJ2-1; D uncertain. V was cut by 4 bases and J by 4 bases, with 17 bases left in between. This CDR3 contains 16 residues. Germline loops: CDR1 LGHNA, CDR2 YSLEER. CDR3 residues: CASSPEAGRLYNEQFF. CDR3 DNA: TGCGCCAGCAGCCCCGAGGCCGGTCGCTTGTACAATGAGCAGTTCTTC.

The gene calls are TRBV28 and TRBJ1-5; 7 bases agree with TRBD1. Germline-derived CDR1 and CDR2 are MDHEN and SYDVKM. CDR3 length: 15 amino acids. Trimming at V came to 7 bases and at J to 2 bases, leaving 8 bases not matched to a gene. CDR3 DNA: TGTGCCAGCAACCGACAGGGTGGTGGCAATCAGCCCCAGCATTTT. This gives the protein CASNRQGGGNQPQHF.

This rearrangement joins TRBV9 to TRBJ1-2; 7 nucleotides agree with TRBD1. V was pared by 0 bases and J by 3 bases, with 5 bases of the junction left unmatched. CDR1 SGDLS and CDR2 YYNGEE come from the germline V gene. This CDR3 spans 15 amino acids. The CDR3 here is CASSVVGGSDYGYTF. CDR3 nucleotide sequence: TGTGCCAGCAGCGTAGTAGGGGGCAGTGACTATGGCTACACCTTC.